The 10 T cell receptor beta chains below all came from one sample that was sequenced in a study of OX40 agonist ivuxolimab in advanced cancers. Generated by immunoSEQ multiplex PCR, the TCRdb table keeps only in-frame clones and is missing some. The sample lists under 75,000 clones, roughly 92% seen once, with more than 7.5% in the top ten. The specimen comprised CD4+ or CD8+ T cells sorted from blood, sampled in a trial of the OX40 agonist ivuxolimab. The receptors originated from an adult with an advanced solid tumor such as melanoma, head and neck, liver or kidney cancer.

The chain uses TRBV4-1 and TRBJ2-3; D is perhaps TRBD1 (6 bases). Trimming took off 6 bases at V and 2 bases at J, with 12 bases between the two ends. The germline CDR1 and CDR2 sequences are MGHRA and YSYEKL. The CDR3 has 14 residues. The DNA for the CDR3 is TGCGCCAGCAGTGAGGGGGATGACACAGATACGCAGTATTTT. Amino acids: CASSEGDDTDTQYF.

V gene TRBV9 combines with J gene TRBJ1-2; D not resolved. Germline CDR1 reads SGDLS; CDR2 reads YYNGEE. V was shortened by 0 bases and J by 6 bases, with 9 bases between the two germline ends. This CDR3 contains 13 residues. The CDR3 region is CASSVVAADGYTF. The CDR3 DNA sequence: TGTGCCAGCAGCGTAGTGGCAGCGGATGGCTACACCTTC.

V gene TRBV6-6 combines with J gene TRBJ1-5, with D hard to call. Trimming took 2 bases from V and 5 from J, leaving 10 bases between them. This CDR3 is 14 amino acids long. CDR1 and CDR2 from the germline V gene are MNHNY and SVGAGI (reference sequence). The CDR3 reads CASSYVQKDQPQHF. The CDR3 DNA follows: TGTGCCAGCAGTTACGTACAGAAAGATCAGCCCCAGCATTTT.

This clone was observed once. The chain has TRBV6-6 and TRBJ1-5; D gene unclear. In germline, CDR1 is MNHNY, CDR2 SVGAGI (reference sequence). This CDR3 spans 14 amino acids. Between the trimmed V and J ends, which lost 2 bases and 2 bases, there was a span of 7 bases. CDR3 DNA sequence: TGTGCCAGCAGTTACGGTGGGGGCAATCAGCCCCAGCATTTT. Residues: CASSYGGGNQPQHF.

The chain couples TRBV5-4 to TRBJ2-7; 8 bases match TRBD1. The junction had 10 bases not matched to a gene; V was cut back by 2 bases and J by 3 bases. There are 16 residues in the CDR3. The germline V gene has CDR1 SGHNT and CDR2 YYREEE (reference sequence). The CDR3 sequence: CASSFGTGLRVYEQYF. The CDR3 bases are TGTGCCAGCAGCTTTGGGACAGGACTGAGGGTCTACGAGCAGTACTTC. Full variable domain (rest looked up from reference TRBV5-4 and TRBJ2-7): ETGVTQSPTHLIKTRGQQVTLRCSSQSGHNTVSWYQQALGQGPQFIFQYYREEENGRGNFPPRFSGLQFPNYSSELNVNALELDDSALYLCASSFGTGLRVYEQYFGPGTRLTVT.

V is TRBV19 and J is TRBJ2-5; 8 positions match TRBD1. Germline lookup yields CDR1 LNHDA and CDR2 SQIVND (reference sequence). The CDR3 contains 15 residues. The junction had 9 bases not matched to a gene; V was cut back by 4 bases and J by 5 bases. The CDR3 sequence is CASSKGQGKAETQYF. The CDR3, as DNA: TGTGCCAGTAGTAAAGGACAGGGTAAGGCGGAGACCCAGTACTTC.

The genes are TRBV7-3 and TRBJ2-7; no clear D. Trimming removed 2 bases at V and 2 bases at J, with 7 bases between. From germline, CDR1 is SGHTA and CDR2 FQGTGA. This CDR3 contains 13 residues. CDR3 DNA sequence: TGTGCCAGCAGCTTAGCAGTGACCTACGAGCAGTACTTC. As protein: CASSLAVTYEQYF.

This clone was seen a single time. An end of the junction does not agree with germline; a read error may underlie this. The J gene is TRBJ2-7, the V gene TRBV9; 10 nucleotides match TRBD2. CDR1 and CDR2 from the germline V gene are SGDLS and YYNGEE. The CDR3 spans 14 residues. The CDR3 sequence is CVSSVAGGSYEQYF. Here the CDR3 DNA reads TGTGTCAGCAGCGTAGCGGGGGGTAGCTACGAGCAGTACTTC.

The CDR3 DNA follows: TGTGCCAGCAGTCCTTTCTCCGGGACAGGCAATGAGCAGTTCTTC. Protein sequence: CASSPFSGTGNEQFF. The chain recombines TRBV27 with TRBJ2-1; 8 bases agree with TRBD1. The CDR3 consists of 15 residues. J lost 6 bases, V lost 5 bases, and 9 bases had no gene match. Germline CDR1 reads MNHEY; CDR2 reads SMNVEV (reference sequence).

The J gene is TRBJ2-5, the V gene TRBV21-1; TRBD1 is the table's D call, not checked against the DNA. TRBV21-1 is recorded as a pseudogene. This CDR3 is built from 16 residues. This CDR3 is CASSTDRGREQETQYF. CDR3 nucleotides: TGTGCCAGCAGTACTGACAGGGGTCGTGAGCAAGAGACCCAGTACTTC.